This T cell receptor (beta chain) was identified during a study of OX40 agonist ivuxolimab in advanced cancers. Study as a whole: Averaging 60 years in age, with a range of roughly 23 to 85, the cohort was approximately 83% male. Study results and limitations: Compared with others, partial responders at 0.1-3.0 mg/kg displayed clonal expansion among the lowest. On average, CD8+ T cells showed a greater number of expanded clones than CD4+.

The table came from immunoSEQ multiplex PCR; TCRdb's copy has only in-frame clones and leaves some out. The sample has approximately 46,000 clones; around 90% are singletons. Looked up from germline, CDR1 is MDHEN and CDR2 is SYDVKM. Trimming took 2 bases from V and 4 from J, leaving 6 bases between them. The CDR3 has 12 residues. A note on this clone: Its antigen is still unknown.

The receptor was isolated from an adult with an advanced solid tumor such as melanoma, head and neck, liver or kidney cancer. The sample was CD4+ or CD8+ T cells sorted from blood, taken in a trial of the OX40 agonist ivuxolimab. The chain joins TRBV28 to TRBJ2-7, with D unclear. The CDR3 DNA is TGTGCCAGCAGTTTAAGGGTGTACGAGCAGTACTTC. This encodes CASSLRVYEQYF. Complete variable domain (other parts from reference TRBV28 and TRBJ2-7): DVKVTQSSRYLVKRTGEKVFLECVQDMDHENMFWYRQDPGLGLRLIYFSYDVKMKEKGDIPEGYSVSREKKERFSLILESASTNQTSMYLCASSLRVYEQYFGPGTRLTVT.